This paragraph reports one TCR beta chain. The data were taken from a study of cytomegalovirus exposure and HLA in healthy donors. The study ran its PCR with 60 Vbeta and 13 Jbeta primers. Repertoires were generated with immunoSEQ multiplex PCR, while TCRdb's copy carries only in-frame clones and drops some. The data show about 160,000 clones, with roughly 79% seen just once and around 14% held by the top ten. The sequencing input was PBMCs. This sequence was found in a woman in her fifties or sixties in good health and CMV-seronegative.

CDR3 protein: CAIRRNSGANVLTF. The DNA for the CDR3 is TGTGCCATCAGGAGGAACTCTGGGGCCAACGTCCTGACTTTC. The rearrangement links TRBV10-3 to TRBJ2-6; unclear D gene. The germline CDR1 and CDR2 sequences are ENHRY and SYGVKD. The CDR3 extends over 14 amino acids. The germline V and J ends were trimmed by 6 bases and 0 bases, with 6 bases remaining between them.